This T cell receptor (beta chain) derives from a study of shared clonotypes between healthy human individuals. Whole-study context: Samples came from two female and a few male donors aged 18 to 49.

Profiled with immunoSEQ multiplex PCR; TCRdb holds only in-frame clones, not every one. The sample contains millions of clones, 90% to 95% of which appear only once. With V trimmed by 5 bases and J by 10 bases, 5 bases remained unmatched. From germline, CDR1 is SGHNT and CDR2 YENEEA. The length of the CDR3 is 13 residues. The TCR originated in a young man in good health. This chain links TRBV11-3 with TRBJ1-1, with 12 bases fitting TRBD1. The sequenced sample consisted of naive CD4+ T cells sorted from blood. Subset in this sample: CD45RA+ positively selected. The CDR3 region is CASSLGTGGRAFF. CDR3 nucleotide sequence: TGTGCCAGCAGCCTCGGGACAGGGGGCCGAGCTTTCTTT.